This T cell receptor beta chain is from a study of cytomegalovirus exposure and HLA in healthy donors. Broader study findings: According to the study, roughly 180 TCR beta chains were cytomegalovirus-associated. A likely sequencing artifact accounted for one observed cluster of highly shared sequence variants.

J gave up 6 bases and V 0 bases, and 2 bases lay outside the gene matches. The CDR3 runs to 15 residues. Germline assignment: CDR1 SGHRS and CDR2 YFSETQ. On this clone: Its specificity is not known. At the DNA level, this CDR3 is encoded by other sequences in the same sample as well.

The PCR had 60 Vbeta and 13 Jbeta primers. Clones were sequenced by immunoSEQ multiplex PCR, and TCRdb holds only the in-frame ones, with some missing. The sample contains more than 100,000 clones, around 80% of which appear only once. This chain uses TRBV5-1 with TRBJ2-1, with 11 bases that match TRBD2. The sequence derives from a woman under 30 in good health and CMV-seropositive. Source material: PBMCs. The CDR3 nucleotides read TGCGCCAGCAGCTTGGAGCTAGCGGGGGGCAATGAGCAGTTCTTC. It specifies CASSLELAGGNEQFF. The whole variable domain, filled in from reference TRBV5-1 and TRBJ2-1, reads KAGVTQTPRYLIKTRGQQVTLSCSPISGHRSVSWYQQTPGQGLQFLFEYFSETQRNKGNFPGRFSGRQFSNSRSEMNVSTLELGDSALYLCASSLELAGGNEQFFGPGTRLTVL.